This T cell receptor (beta chain) was sequenced during a study of CD8 T cells in Susac syndrome. Study observations and caveats: Regarding the TCR sequencing and HLA analysis, the study admitted that a relatively small number of individuals were involved.

Roughly 0.45 to 1 ug RNA was reverse transcribed with random hexamers. A multiplex approach, immunoSEQ multiplex PCR, amplified TCR beta CDR3 across 54 Vbeta and 13 Jbeta. TCRdb redid the calling of the immunoSEQ multiplex PCR reads with MiXCR, one entry per CDR3 protein. The data contain 150,000 to 250,000 distinct CDR3 sequences, 90% to 95% of them seen just once; the ten biggest clones take up approximately 0.097%. To note about this clonotype: As yet, its antigen is unknown.

The V and J ends lost 4 bases and 8 bases respectively, with 14 bases between them. Germline loops: CDR1 DFQATT, CDR2 SNEGSKA (reference sequence). The CDR3 is made up of 12 amino acids. Relapsing-remitting disease, either stable or active, was present in the multiple sclerosis controls, who were treatment-naive patients. TEMRA cells were FACS-enriched, unlike CD8+ and CD4+ T cells, which were negatively isolated. The rearrangement links TRBV20-1 to TRBJ1-2; perhaps TRBD1 as D (5 bases). The receptor comes from a human donor with multiple sclerosis. The sequenced material came from CD4+ T cells from PBMCs. The CDR3 spells CSATGLARGYTF. DNA for the CDR3: TGCAGTGCTACAGGGCTGGCGCGGGGCTACACCTTC.